This entry describes one T cell receptor beta chain. Judged by its sample share, this clonotype qualifies as large (0.1 to 1%). No cognate antigen has been identified for it. Base qualities are missing; no much larger clone stands one base away. The data were produced on an Illumina HiSeq 2500. TCRdb itself trimmed the public reads at Q25 with fastp, ran MiXCR and retained productive beta chains. Every distinct CDR3 protein forms one entry, paired with its most common genes and DNA. The sample table holds approximately 1,500 distinct CDR3 sequences, of which approximately 21% were seen once. 17% of the sample lies in the top ten. This record belongs to a study (dated by TCRdb to the late 2010s). For the study in its entirety: Sequence and structural analyses were applied in the study to characterize human CD8+ TCR repertoires that recognize immunodominant viral antigens. The paper's findings and limits, for the study overall: According to the report, the CD8+ TCR repertoires were highly diverse, and those specific to different immunodominant viral antigens were distinct from each other.

CDR1 and CDR2 (SGDLS, YYNGEE) derive from the germline V gene. The CDR3 goes from the cysteine to the phenylalanine over 17 residues. Only CDR3 DNA remains: 51 bases, in frame from the first base. Unmatched junction bases come to 12, with V trimmed by 2 bases and J by 4 bases. The clonotype comes from a female donor. The rearrangement joined TRBV9 to TRBJ2-5, with 9 middle bases fitting TRBD1. The specimen was CD8+ T cells (not recorded whether cultured). The DNA sequence follows: TGTGCCAGCAGCGTTGAACAGGGGGCGCCGACAGTAGAGACCCAGTACTTC. Protein translation: CASSVEQGAPTVETQYF.